The 28 T cell receptor beta chains below all came from one sample that was sequenced in a study of blood T cell repertoires in COVID-19. Only in-frame clones appear in the TCRdb table, and some are missing; sequencing was by immunoSEQ multiplex PCR. The sample has just under 350,000 clones, around 83% seen once. The sample was peripheral blood. All receptors derive from a man younger than 40 with active or convalescent COVID-19.

The chain employs TRBV7-3 and TRBJ2-1; D might be TRBD1 (5 bases). The V and J ends lost 4 bases and 7 bases respectively, with 11 bases between them. From germline, CDR1 is SGHTA and CDR2 FQGTGA. The CDR3 runs 13 residues. CDR3 amino acids: CASSSAGANEQFF. Here the CDR3 DNA reads TGTGCCAGCAGCTCTGCTGGGGCAAATGAGCAGTTCTTC.

The CDR3 nucleotides are TGTGCCAGCAGCTTATGGGGGCTAGGAAACACCATATATTTT. As protein: CASSLWGLGNTIYF. The chain is built from TRBV7-2 and TRBJ1-3; possibly TRBD1 for D (6 bases). Germline V gives CDR1 SGHTA, CDR2 FQGNSA. This CDR3 has 14 amino acids. V lost 2 bases to trimming and J lost 4 bases, with 9 bases between them.

The chain couples TRBV20-1 to TRBJ1-5; 8 bases fit TRBD1. The germline V gene has CDR1 DFQATT and CDR2 SNEGSKA (reference sequence). V was clipped by 3 bases and J by 4 bases; unmatched bases: 5. The CDR3 loop spans 14 amino acids. In DNA form, the CDR3 reads TGCAGTGCTAGTTGGACAGGGACGAATCAGCCCCAGCATTTT. Its protein product is CSASWTGTNQPQHF.

This CDR3 is CASSPGPGEGQETQYF. The CDR3 nucleotides are TGTGCCAGCAGCCCGGGACCGGGAGAGGGCCAAGAGACCCAGTACTTC. V gene TRBV5-6 combines with J gene TRBJ2-5; TRBD2 might be the D (6 bases). CDR3 length: 16 residues. The germline V gene encodes CDR1 SGHDT and CDR2 YYEEEE. The ends were cut back, 4 bases at V and 1 base at J, with 17 bases in the middle.

The CDR3 region has the DNA TGTGCCAGCAGACGACAGGGCTCTGGAAACACCATATATTTT. This codes for CASRRQGSGNTIYF. The V call is TRBV28, the J call TRBJ1-3, with TRBD1 identical over 7 bases. The CDR3 is 14 amino acids. J lost 0 bases, V lost 6 bases, and 2 bases had no gene match. CDR1 and CDR2 from the germline V gene are MDHEN and SYDVKM.

V is TRBV5-1 and J is TRBJ1-4; tentative D call: TRBD1 (5 bases). This CDR3 has 15 amino acids. Trimming cost V 5 bases and J 4 bases, with 15 bases left between them. CDR1 and CDR2 from the germline V gene are SGHRS and YFSETQ. CDR3 protein: CASRRGSTNNEKLFF. CDR3 bases: TGCGCCAGCAGAAGGGGCTCGACCAATAATGAAAAACTGTTTTTT.

This clone was seen only a few times. The gene calls are TRBV5-1 and TRBJ2-1, with D possibly TRBD2 on 7 matching bases. CDR3 size: 17 residues. CDR1 and CDR2 (germline): SGHRS, YFSETQ. V shed 4 bases and J shed 4 bases, with 21 bases lying between them. The CDR3 region is CASSPLTGQAGYNEQFF. The CDR3 DNA sequence: TGCGCCAGCAGCCCCCTGACAGGTCAAGCGGGATACAATGAGCAGTTCTTC.

This chain joins TRBV29-1 and TRBJ2-7, with D possibly TRBD2 on 7 matching bases. Germline V lookup: CDR1 SQVTM, CDR2 ANQGSEA. This CDR3 comprises 16 residues. V lost 4 bases and J lost 0, with 19 bases in between. In DNA form, the CDR3 reads TGCAGCGTTGGAGGGGGGAGGGACGGCAGCTCCTACGAGCAGTACTTC. As protein: CSVGGGRDGSSYEQYF.

The rearrangement uses TRBV21-1 and TRBJ2-6; the table's D call, TRBD1, has no DNA check behind it. TRBV21-1 constitutes a pseudogene. The CDR3 is 14 residues long. CDR3 sequence reads: CASSLYRRTNVLTF. CDR3 in DNA: TGTGCCAGCAGCCTATACAGAAGGACCAACGTCCTGACTTTC.

V is TRBV6-5 and J is TRBJ2-5; TRBD2 matches 7 bases. This CDR3 is built from 13 residues. Losses at the gene ends were 6 bases for V and 5 bases for J; bases not matched to a gene: 6. The germline gives CDR1 MNHEY, CDR2 SVGAGI. DNA for the CDR3: TGTGCCAGCAGCCTAGCGGTGGTTGAGACCCAGTACTTC. As protein: CASSLAVVETQYF.

The chain links TRBV10-2 to TRBJ2-5; D is perhaps TRBD1 (6 bases). The ends were cut back, 3 bases at V and 4 bases at J, with 12 bases in the middle. This CDR3 is 14 amino acids long. Germline loops: CDR1 WSHSY, CDR2 SAAADI. The CDR3 DNA is TGCGCCAGCAGTGATAACAGGGCGGCAGAGACCCAGTACTTC. This encodes CASSDNRAAETQYF.

This clone was seen once. The chain is built from TRBV5-1 and TRBJ1-5, with no clear D. Germline CDR1 reads SGHRS; CDR2 reads YFSETQ. Trimming shortened V by 0 bases and J by 4 bases, and 17 bases separated the two germline ends. The CDR3 extends over 17 amino acids. The CDR3 nucleotides read TGCGCCAGCAGCTTGGCGGGAACAATTCCATCGAATCAGCCCCAGCATTTT. This sequence encodes CASSLAGTIPSNQPQHF.

The chain carries TRBV7-3 and TRBJ1-1; unclear D gene. Deletions cut 0 bases from V and 4 bases from J, with 6 bases between. Germline CDR1 reads SGHTA; CDR2 reads FQGTGA. The CDR3 totals 13 residues. CDR3 protein: CASSLTAGTEAFF. CDR3 bases: TGTGCCAGCAGCTTAACAGCGGGCACTGAAGCTTTCTTT.

This rearrangement joins TRBV27 to TRBJ1-1; 7 nucleotides match TRBD1. Germline CDR1 is MNHEY and CDR2 is SMNVEV (reference sequence). Trimming at V came to 5 bases and at J to 0 bases, leaving 18 bases not matched to a gene. The CDR3 consists of 19 residues. The DNA of the CDR3 is TGTGCCAGCAGTCATCTTGTACAGGGGTGGCCGTCCTTGAACACTGAAGCTTTCTTT. It specifies CASSHLVQGWPSLNTEAFF.

The V gene is TRBV6-7, the J gene TRBJ1-1; 9 bases align to TRBD1. TRBV6-7 is given ORF status, its function remaining uncertain. The J segment lost 3 bases and the V segment lost 11 bases, leaving 10 bases of the junction unmatched. This CDR3 contains 14 residues. This chain's CDR3 is CAHSTGGDDTEAFF. CDR3 coding DNA: TGTGCCCATTCCACAGGGGGCGATGACACTGAAGCTTTCTTT.

This chain joins TRBV27 and TRBJ2-6, with a tentative D call TRBD2 (7 bases). Trimming took off 6 bases at V and 4 bases at J, with 16 bases between the two ends. CDR3 length: 16 amino acids. Germline V gives CDR1 MNHEY, CDR2 SMNVEV (reference sequence). The CDR3 DNA reads as TGTGCCAGCAGCCGTTGGGGGGGGCACGGGGCCAACGTCCTGACTTTC. Translation gives CASSRWGGHGANVLTF.

This clone was seen just once. This CDR3 reads CASRGRGGLDEFF. As DNA, the CDR3 is TGTGCCAGCAGGGGAAGGGGCGGCCTAGATGAGTTCTTC. The V gene is TRBV25-1, the J gene TRBJ2-1, with a weak D call TRBD1 (5 bases). The CDR3 is 13 amino acids. Trimming stripped 6 bases from V and 14 bases from J, with 20 bases between. The germline CDR1 and CDR2 sequences are MGHDK and SYGVNS.

This clone showed up just a few times. CDR3 sequence (DNA): TGTGCCAGCAGTTGGCAGGGGGAGGATGGCTACACCTTC. Protein sequence: CASSWQGEDGYTF. The chain links TRBV6-5 to TRBJ1-2, with 7 bases identical to TRBD1. There are 13 residues in the CDR3. With 4 bases clipped from V and 6 bases from J, the junction kept 5 bases outside the gene matches. CDR1 and CDR2 (germline): MNHEY, SVGAGI.

The V and J genes are TRBV19 and TRBJ1-1; D possibly corresponds to TRBD1 (5 bases). Germline V lookup: CDR1 LNHDA, CDR2 SQIVND (reference sequence). The CDR3 runs 12 residues. Trimming removed 5 bases at V and 14 bases at J, with 18 bases between. The CDR3 sequence: CASSLYPTGTFF. CDR3 nucleotides: TGTGCCAGTAGTTTATACCCCACAGGAACGTTCTTT.

The chain has TRBV10-3 and TRBJ2-3; 12 bases are shared with TRBD2. The germline V gene has CDR1 ENHRY and CDR2 SYGVKD. CDR3 size: 17 residues. The ends lost 5 bases at V and 2 bases at J; junction bases unmatched: 8. CDR3 sequence reads: CAISNPGLAGPTDTQYF. CDR3 coding DNA: TGTGCCATCAGTAATCCGGGACTAGCGGGTCCCACAGATACGCAGTATTTT.

CDR3 coding DNA: TGTGCCAGTAGCCTGGACAGGGAATATCAGCCCCAGCATTTT. This encodes CASSLDREYQPQHF. The gene calls are TRBV19 and TRBJ1-5, with 8 bases aligning to TRBD1. CDR3 size: 14 residues. Germline trimming cut 6 bases from V and 5 bases from J; bases unmatched to any gene: 6. Germline V lookup: CDR1 LNHDA, CDR2 SQIVND (reference sequence).

This chain uses TRBV5-1 with TRBJ2-1; tentatively, D is TRBD2 (5 bases). This CDR3 has 16 residues. Trimming removed 6 bases from V and 7 bases from J, with 23 bases in between. CDR1 is SGHRS and CDR2 is YFSETQ in the germline V gene. CDR3 residues: CASTPSESRAVNEQFF. DNA of the CDR3: TGCGCCAGCACCCCCTCCGAATCGCGGGCTGTAAATGAGCAGTTCTTC.

The rearrangement links TRBV5-4 to TRBJ2-2, with D possibly TRBD2 on 6 matching bases. This CDR3 contains 15 residues. Trimming stripped 2 bases from V and 0 bases from J, with 8 bases between. Germline V gene sequence: CDR1 SGHNT, CDR2 YYREEE (reference sequence). The CDR3 reads CASSFRGSNTGELFF. For the CDR3, the DNA is TGTGCCAGCAGCTTTCGGGGGTCGAACACCGGGGAGCTGTTTTTT.

This clone occurred a few times. The chain has TRBV11-3 and TRBJ1-2; maybe TRBD1 (5 bases). The CDR3 spans 13 residues. The germline V gene encodes CDR1 SGHNT and CDR2 YENEEA. With 5 bases removed from V and 7 bases from J, the gap between germline ends came to 14 bases. The CDR3 sequence is CASSPPVGGGYTF. The CDR3 nucleotides are TGTGCCAGCAGCCCGCCTGTGGGGGGTGGCTACACCTTC.

Only one count was recorded for this clone. Here the CDR3 reads CASSLPPAEAFF. The CDR3 coding sequence is TGTGCCAGCAGTCTACCCCCCGCTGAAGCTTTCTTT. This rearrangement joins TRBV2 to TRBJ1-1; D is unresolved. Germline V lookup: CDR1 SNHLY, CDR2 FYNNEI. V lost 5 bases to trimming and J lost 6 bases, with 10 bases between them. The CDR3 is 12 residues long.

This chain connects TRBV4-2 to TRBJ2-2, with D possibly being TRBD1 (5 bases). The CDR3 spans 16 residues. Per the germline V gene, CDR1 is LGHNA and CDR2 is YNFKEQ. Trimming took off 3 bases at V and 1 base at J, with 12 bases between the two ends. CDR3 DNA sequence: TGTGCCAGCAGCCAGGAAATACAGGAGAACACCGGGGAGCTGTTTTTT. Translating it yields CASSQEIQENTGELFF.

The chain is built from TRBV28 and TRBJ2-1; a possible D gene is TRBD2 (7 bases). The germline V gene encodes CDR1 MDHEN and CDR2 SYDVKM. This CDR3 is 13 amino acids long. Trimming shortened V by 3 bases and J by 8 bases, and 11 bases separated the two germline ends. The CDR3 region has the DNA TGTGCCAGCAGTTTGGGGGGGGGCTATGAGCAGTTCTTC. This sequence encodes CASSLGGGYEQFF.

The chain links TRBV19 to TRBJ1-5, with TRBD1 as a possible D gene (6 bases). Germline V CDR1 and CDR2: LNHDA, SQIVND (reference sequence). V lost 10 bases to trimming and J lost 3 bases, with 13 bases between them. This CDR3 has 13 amino acids. This chain's CDR3 is CATRDTINQPQHF. The CDR3 DNA reads as TGTGCCACCCGGGACACAATCAATCAGCCCCAGCATTTT.